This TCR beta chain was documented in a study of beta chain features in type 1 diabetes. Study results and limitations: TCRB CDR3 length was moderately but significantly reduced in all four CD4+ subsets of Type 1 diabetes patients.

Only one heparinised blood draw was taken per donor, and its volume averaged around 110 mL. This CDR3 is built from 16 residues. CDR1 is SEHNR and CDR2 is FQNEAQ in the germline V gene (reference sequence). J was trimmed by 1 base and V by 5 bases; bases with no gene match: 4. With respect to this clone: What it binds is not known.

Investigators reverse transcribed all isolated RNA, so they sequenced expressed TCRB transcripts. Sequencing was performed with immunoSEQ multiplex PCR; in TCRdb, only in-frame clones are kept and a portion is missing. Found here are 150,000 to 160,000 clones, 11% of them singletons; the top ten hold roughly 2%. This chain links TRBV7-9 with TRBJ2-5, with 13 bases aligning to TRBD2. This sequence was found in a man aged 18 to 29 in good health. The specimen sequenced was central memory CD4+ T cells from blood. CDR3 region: CASSQGLAGSQETQYF. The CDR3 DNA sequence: TGTGCCAGCAGCCAGGGACTAGCGGGGTCCCAAGAGACCCAGTACTTC.